A single sample is the source of the 10 T cell receptor beta chains below, sequenced in a study of blood T cells in healthy people across ages. Primed by a sample-barcoded 5' primer and a J-beta primer mix, a second PCR proceeded for 7 to 11 cycles. TCRdb called the 5' RACE reads again in MiXCR, with one record for every CDR3 protein. The sample carries around 1,600,000 distinct CDR3 sequences, 42% recorded once. The sequenced material came from blood. The receptor set was obtained from a young woman in good health.

This chain links TRBV21-1 with TRBJ2-7; the table's D call, TRBD1, was not checked against the DNA. The closer fit of TRBJ2-5 to the DNA end suggests the J call may be wrong. TRBV21-1 is a pseudogene locus. There are 13 residues in the CDR3. The CDR3 DNA is TGTGCCAGCAGCAAAGGGGACGGAGAGACCCAGTACTTC. It yields the protein CASSKGDGETQYF.

The chain employs TRBV12-3 or TRBV12-4 and TRBJ2-7, with 9 bases matching TRBD1. The DNA end is more similar to TRBJ2-5, so the J call may be wrong. This CDR3 comprises 14 residues. CDR3 in DNA: TGTGCCAGCAGTTACCACGGGACAGGGGAGACCCAGTACTTC. Amino acids: CASSYHGTGETQYF.

With respect to this clonotype: The junction differs from germline at one of its ends, possibly a read error. This chain connects TRBV29-1 to TRBJ2-1; 7 bases line up with TRBD2. The CDR3 runs 14 residues. The V gene's germline CDR1 is SQVTM and CDR2 ANQGSEA. The CDR3 bases are TGCAGCGTTGAACGTAGCGGGCTGTCTAATGCGCAGTTCTTC. This encodes CSVERSGLSNAQFF.

As regards this clonotype: At one end, the junction sequence differs from germline, possibly due to a read error. The gene calls are TRBV4-2 and TRBJ2-7; 8 bases align to TRBD2. Germline V gene lookup returns CDR1 LGHNA and CDR2 YNFKEQ. There are 15 residues in the CDR3. The CDR3 DNA reads TGTGCCAGCGGCCAAGCTACTAGCGGCCTCTACGAGCAGTACTTC. Its protein is CASGQATSGLYEQYF.

CDR3 sequence reads: CASSQEPGLRTSGGNNEQFF. Here the CDR3 DNA reads TGCGCCAGCAGCCAAGAACCCGGGCTGAGGACTAGCGGGGGAAACAATGAGCAGTTCTTC. The genes are TRBV4-3 and TRBJ2-1, with 13 bases lining up with TRBD2. Germline assignment: CDR1 LGHNA and CDR2 YSLEER. Trimming removed 0 bases from V and 5 bases from J; junction bases left unmatched: 13. CDR3 size: 20 residues.

This clonotype was counted between two and nine times. The chain recombines TRBV25-1 with TRBJ2-3; 14 nucleotides align to TRBD2. Trimming at V came to 4 bases and at J to 1 base, leaving 4 bases not matched to a gene. Per the germline V gene, CDR1 is MGHDK and CDR2 is SYGVNS. The CDR3 is 17 residues long. The CDR3 DNA follows: TGTGCCAGCAGTGCATCGGGACTAGCGGGGGGCACAGATACGCAGTATTTT. It yields the protein CASSASGLAGGTDTQYF.

This clonotype came up a few times. The rearrangement joins TRBV7-9 to TRBJ1-1; 10 positions agree with TRBD1. The trim removed 4 bases at V and 6 bases at J, leaving 8 bases unmatched. Germline assignment: CDR1 SEHNR and CDR2 FQNEAQ (reference sequence). The CDR3 runs to 15 residues. The CDR3 sequence is CASSSATGGVSEAFF. The CDR3 DNA reads as TGTGCCAGCAGCTCAGCGACAGGGGGCGTCTCTGAAGCTTTCTTT.

This clonotype was detected only a few times. V is TRBV12-3 or TRBV12-4 and J is TRBJ2-7, with D perhaps TRBD2 (6 bases). The germline V and J ends were trimmed by 5 bases and 6 bases, with 11 bases remaining between them. CDR3 size: 12 residues. Here the CDR3 DNA reads TGTGCCAGCAGTCCCTGGGGGGTCGAGCAGTACTTC. Translation: CASSPWGVEQYF.

The J gene is TRBJ1-2, the V gene TRBV6-5; TRBD1 agrees at 7 bases. Trimming took 10 bases from V and 4 from J; bases not matched to a gene: 9. The germline V gene encodes CDR1 MNHEY and CDR2 SVGAGI. The CDR3 sequence is 13 residues long. The CDR3: CATQGGWSYGYTF. CDR3 sequence (DNA): TGTGCCACCCAAGGGGGCTGGAGCTATGGCTACACCTTC.

There are a few counts of this clonotype. The genes are TRBV4-3 and TRBJ1-5, with no clear D. Germline V gene data show CDR1 as LGHNA and CDR2 as YSLEER. CDR3 length: 14 residues. Trimming left V 2 bases short and J 3 bases short, with 8 bases between. CDR3: CASSQRLLNQPQHF. In DNA form, the CDR3 reads TGCGCCAGCAGCCAACGGTTACTCAATCAGCCCCAGCATTTT.